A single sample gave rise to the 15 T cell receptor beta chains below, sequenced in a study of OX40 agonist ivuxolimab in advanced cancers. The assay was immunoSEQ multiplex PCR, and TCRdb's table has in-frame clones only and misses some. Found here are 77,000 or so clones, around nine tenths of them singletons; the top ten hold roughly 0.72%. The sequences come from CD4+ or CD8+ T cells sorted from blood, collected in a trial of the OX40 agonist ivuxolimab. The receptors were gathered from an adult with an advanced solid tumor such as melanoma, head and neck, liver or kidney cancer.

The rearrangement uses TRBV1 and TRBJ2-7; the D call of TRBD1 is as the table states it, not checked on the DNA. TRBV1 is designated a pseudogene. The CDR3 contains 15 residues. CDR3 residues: CTSSQAPGEVHEQYF. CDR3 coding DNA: TGCACCAGCAGCCAAGCACCAGGGGAAGTCCACGAGCAGTACTTC.

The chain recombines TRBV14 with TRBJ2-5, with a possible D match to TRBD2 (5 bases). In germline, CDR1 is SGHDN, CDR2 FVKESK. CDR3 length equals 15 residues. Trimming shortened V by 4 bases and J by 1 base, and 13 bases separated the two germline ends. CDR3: CASSLMSGRQETQYF. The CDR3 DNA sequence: TGTGCCAGCAGCCTGATGAGCGGCCGCCAAGAGACCCAGTACTTC. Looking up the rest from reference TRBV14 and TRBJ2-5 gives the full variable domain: EAGVTQFPSHSVIEKGQTVTLRCDPISGHDNLYWYRRVMGKEIKFLLHFVKESKQDESGMPNNRFLAERTGGTYSTLKVQPAELEDSGVYFCASSLMSGRQETQYFGPGTRLLVL.

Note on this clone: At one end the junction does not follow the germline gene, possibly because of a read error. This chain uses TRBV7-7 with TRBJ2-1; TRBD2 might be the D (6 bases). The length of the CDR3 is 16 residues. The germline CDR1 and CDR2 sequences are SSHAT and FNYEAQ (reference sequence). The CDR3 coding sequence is TGTGCTAGCAGGGAGGAGAAGGACCGATCCTACAATGAGCAGTTCTTC. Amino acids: CASREEKDRSYNEQFF.

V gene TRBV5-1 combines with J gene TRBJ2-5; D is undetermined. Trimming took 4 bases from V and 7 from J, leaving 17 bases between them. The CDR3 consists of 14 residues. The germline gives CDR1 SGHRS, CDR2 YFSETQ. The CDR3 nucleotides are TGCGCCAGCAGCCCACAGCAGTCTGGCGGGACCCAGTACTTC. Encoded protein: CASSPQQSGGTQYF.

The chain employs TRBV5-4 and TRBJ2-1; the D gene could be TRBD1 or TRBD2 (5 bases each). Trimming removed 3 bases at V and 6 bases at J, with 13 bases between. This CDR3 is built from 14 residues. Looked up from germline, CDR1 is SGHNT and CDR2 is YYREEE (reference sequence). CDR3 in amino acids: CASSWPGPSNEQFF. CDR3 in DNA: TGTGCCAGCAGCTGGCCGGGACCGAGCAATGAGCAGTTCTTC.

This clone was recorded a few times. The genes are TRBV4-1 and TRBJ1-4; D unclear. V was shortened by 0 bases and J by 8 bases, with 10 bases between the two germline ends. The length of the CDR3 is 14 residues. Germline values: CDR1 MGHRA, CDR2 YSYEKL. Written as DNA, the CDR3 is TGCGCCAGCAGCCAAGAGGGGATTGGGGAAAAACTGTTTTTT. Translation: CASSQEGIGEKLFF.

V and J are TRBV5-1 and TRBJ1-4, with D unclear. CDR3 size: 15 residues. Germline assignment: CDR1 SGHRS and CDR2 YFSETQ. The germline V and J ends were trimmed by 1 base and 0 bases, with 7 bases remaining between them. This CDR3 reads CASSLTAATNEKLFF. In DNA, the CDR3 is TGCGCCAGCAGCTTGACAGCTGCAACTAATGAAAAACTGTTTTTT.

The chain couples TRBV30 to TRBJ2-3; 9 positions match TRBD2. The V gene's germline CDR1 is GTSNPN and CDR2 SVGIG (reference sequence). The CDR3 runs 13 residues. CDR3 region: CVIGLAGADTQYF. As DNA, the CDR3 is TGTGTTATCGGGTTAGCGGGGGCAGATACGCAGTATTTT.

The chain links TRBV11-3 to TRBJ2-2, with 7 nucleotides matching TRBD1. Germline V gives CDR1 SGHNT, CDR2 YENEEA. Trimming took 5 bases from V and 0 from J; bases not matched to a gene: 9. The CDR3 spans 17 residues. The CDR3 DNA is TGTGCCAGCAGCCCTTACAGGGGTCCTTCGAACACCGGGGAGCTGTTTTTT. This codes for CASSPYRGPSNTGELFF.

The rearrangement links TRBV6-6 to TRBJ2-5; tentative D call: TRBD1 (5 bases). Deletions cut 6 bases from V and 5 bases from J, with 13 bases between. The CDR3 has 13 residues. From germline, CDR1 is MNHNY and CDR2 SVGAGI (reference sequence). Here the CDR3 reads CASSFAPGETQYF. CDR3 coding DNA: TGTGCCAGCAGCTTCGCTCCAGGGGAGACCCAGTACTTC.

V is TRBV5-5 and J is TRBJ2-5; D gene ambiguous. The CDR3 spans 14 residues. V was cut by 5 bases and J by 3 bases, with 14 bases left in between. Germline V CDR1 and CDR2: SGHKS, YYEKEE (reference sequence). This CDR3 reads CASSYRHGKETQYF. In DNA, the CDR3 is TGTGCCAGCAGTTACAGACATGGGAAAGAGACCCAGTACTTC.

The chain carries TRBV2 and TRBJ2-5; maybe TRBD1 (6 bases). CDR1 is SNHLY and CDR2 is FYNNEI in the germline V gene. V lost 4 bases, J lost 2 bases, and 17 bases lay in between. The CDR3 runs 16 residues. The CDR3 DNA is TGTGCCAGCAGTGCCGCTGGACAGATCTCGCAAGAGACCCAGTACTTC. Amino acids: CASSAAGQISQETQYF.

CDR3 residues: CAWTGTGVFGEQYF. In nucleotides, the CDR3 is TGTGCCTGGACCGGGACAGGGGTTTTTGGCGAGCAGTACTTC. The chain is built from TRBV30 and TRBJ2-7; 10 bases map to TRBD1. Germline V gene data show CDR1 as GTSNPN and CDR2 as SVGIG (reference sequence). The CDR3 contains 14 residues. Losses at the gene ends were 4 bases for V and 6 bases for J; bases not matched to a gene: 9.

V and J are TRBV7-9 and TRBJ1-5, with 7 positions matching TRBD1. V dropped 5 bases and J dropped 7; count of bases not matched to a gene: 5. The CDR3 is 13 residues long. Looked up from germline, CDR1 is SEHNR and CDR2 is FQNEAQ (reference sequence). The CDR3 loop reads CASSRAGGQPQHF. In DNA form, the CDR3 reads TGTGCCAGCAGCAGGGCAGGGGGGCAGCCCCAGCATTTT.

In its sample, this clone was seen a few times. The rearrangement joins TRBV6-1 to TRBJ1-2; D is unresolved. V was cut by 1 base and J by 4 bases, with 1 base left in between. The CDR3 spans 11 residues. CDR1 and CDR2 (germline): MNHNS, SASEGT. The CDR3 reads CASSEGYGYTF. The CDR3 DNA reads TGTGCCAGCAGTGAAGGCTATGGCTACACCTTC.